Below are 3 T cell receptor beta chains sequenced from a single sample in a study of blood T cell repertoires in COVID-19. Sequencing was performed with immunoSEQ multiplex PCR; in TCRdb, only in-frame clones are kept and a portion is missing. The sample has around 250,000 clones, about 89% seen once. Sequencing used PBMCs or T cells enriched from blood (not recorded which). The source is a human donor in a cohort exposed to, infected with or recovered from COVID-19 (not recorded which). The donor label of this sample is uncertain.

The chain combines TRBV4-2 with TRBJ1-1; unclear D gene. The CDR3 contains 15 residues. Trimming stripped 5 bases from V and 0 bases from J, with 13 bases between. Germline CDR1 reads LGHNA; CDR2 reads YNFKEQ. The CDR3, as DNA: TGTGCCAGCAGCAAACCACAGAGCTTGAACACTGAAGCTTTCTTT. Its protein product is CASSKPQSLNTEAFF.

V and J are TRBV5-6 and TRBJ2-7; tentatively, D is TRBD2 (6 bases). The CDR3 runs to 15 residues. The germline V gene encodes CDR1 SGHDT and CDR2 YYEEEE. V was pared by 2 bases and J by 2 bases, with 14 bases between. The CDR3 DNA is TGTGCCAGCAGCTTTACGGGACTGACCCCCTACGAGCAGTACTTC. Amino acids: CASSFTGLTPYEQYF.

The chain carries TRBV12-5 and TRBJ2-2; 8 bases fit TRBD1. CDR3 length equals 16 residues. Germline CDR1 is LGHNT and CDR2 is FRNRAP. With V trimmed by 6 bases and J by 1 base, 7 bases remained unmatched. The CDR3 coding sequence is TGTGCTAGTGGACCGCGACAGGGGATGAACACCGGGGAGCTGTTTTTT. Amino acids: CASGPRQGMNTGELFF.